The present T cell receptor beta chain was sequenced within a study of T cells in Graves' hyperthyroidism and ophthalmopathy. As for the study in general: At the time of initial diagnosis and before any treatment, peripheral blood was collected.

In its sample, this clonotype was seen many times. Its specificity is unknown. The CDR3 regions of TCR beta were amplified from RNA transcripts. Using the HTBI primer set, a first-round RT-PCR was run on the TCR CDR3. TCRdb reprocessed the multiplex PCR reads via MiXCR and lists one record per CDR3 protein. The sample lists over 350,000 distinct CDR3 sequences; under 20% were seen once. A NOSPECS grade of at least 4, a Clinical Activity Score of at least 3 and duration under 3 months were recorded in ophthalmopathy patients. Patients showing uncontrolled infection, other autoimmune disease, pregnancy or lactation were ineligible. The CDR3 contains 14 residues. Trimming cost V 7 bases and J 7 bases, with 19 bases left between them. The study's findings and limits: Most thyroid clonotypes expanded above 0.001 were also detected in blood.

The sample taken for sequencing was blood. This chain links TRBV12-3 or TRBV12-4 with TRBJ2-5; D is uncertain. This receptor was taken from a man aged 18-30 years with Graves' ophthalmopathy. CDR3 residues: CASILNRASGTQYF. As DNA, the CDR3 is TGTGCCAGCATTTTGAACCGGGCCTCTGGGACCCAGTACTTC.